The 17 T cell receptor beta chains listed next were all sequenced from one sample in a study of beta chain features in type 1 diabetes. Expressed TCRB transcripts were sequenced because the entire RNA isolate underwent reverse transcription. This table comes from immunoSEQ multiplex PCR, and its TCRdb copy is limited to in-frame clones, with some not included. The sample lists roughly 380,000 clones, about 19% seen once, with approximately 0.043% in the top ten. The sequenced sample was naive CD4+ T cells from blood. The receptor source for this set is a woman between 18 and 30 years old in good health.

This sequence joins TRBV7-9 and TRBJ1-2; 7 bases are a match to TRBD1. The CDR3 contains 15 residues. Germline V gene data show CDR1 as SEHNR and CDR2 as FQNEAQ (reference sequence). Trimming took 5 bases from V and 2 from J; bases not matched to a gene: 8. The CDR3 DNA follows: TGTGCCAGCAGCACACAAGGACAGGTGAACTATGGCTACACCTTC. As protein: CASSTQGQVNYGYTF.

The sample holds a few counts of this clone. The J gene is TRBJ2-2, the V gene TRBV9, with TRBD2 as a possible D gene (6 bases). Germline lookup yields CDR1 SGDLS and CDR2 YYNGEE. The V gene lost 0 bases and the J gene lost 6 bases, with 12 bases spanning the gap. The CDR3 has 15 residues. CDR3 bases: TGTGCCAGCAGCGTAGCGGGTTTAGCGGCCGGGGAGCTGTTTTTT. Translated, it gives CASSVAGLAAGELFF.

J is TRBJ2-7 and V is TRBV5-1, with 7 positions matching TRBD1. CDR1 and CDR2 from the germline V gene are SGHRS and YFSETQ. J was trimmed by 2 bases and V by 4 bases; bases with no gene match: 6. The CDR3 is 14 residues long. CDR3 region: CASSPRGLTYEQYF. The DNA of the CDR3 is TGCGCCAGCAGCCCGAGGGGGCTAACCTACGAGCAGTACTTC. The full variable domain, rest sourced from reference TRBV5-1 and TRBJ2-7, is KAGVTQTPRYLIKTRGQQVTLSCSPISGHRSVSWYQQTPGQGLQFLFEYFSETQRNKGNFPGRFSGRQFSNSRSEMNVSTLELGDSALYLCASSPRGLTYEQYFGPGTRLTVT.

The CDR3 DNA follows: TGTGCCTGGAGTTCACAGTCCTATGGCTACACCTTC. It codes for CAWSSQSYGYTF. The chain is built from TRBV30 and TRBJ1-2; D is unclear. With 2 bases removed from V and 4 bases from J, the gap between germline ends came to 8 bases. CDR3 size: 12 residues. CDR1 GTSNPN and CDR2 SVGIG come from the germline V gene (reference sequence).

This clone was found a few times. The chain links TRBV9 to TRBJ2-3; 7 nucleotides align to TRBD2. J lost 2 bases, V lost 6 bases, and 9 bases had no gene match. From germline, CDR1 is SGDLS and CDR2 YYNGEE. The CDR3 runs 15 residues. CDR3 sequence reads: CASKGLSGVTDTQYF. Written as DNA, the CDR3 is TGTGCCAGCAAGGGATTGAGCGGGGTCACAGATACGCAGTATTTT.

This clone was detected only a few times. V is TRBV7-9 and J is TRBJ2-7, with a possible D match to TRBD2 (5 bases). Per the germline V gene, CDR1 is SEHNR and CDR2 is FQNEAQ (reference sequence). Deletions cut 5 bases from V and 6 bases from J, with 20 bases between. The CDR3 is 15 residues long. CDR3 sequence reads: CASSPPRTGIVEQYF. The CDR3 coding sequence is TGTGCCAGCAGCCCCCCCCGGACGGGGATTGTCGAGCAGTACTTC.

This clone was detected only a few times. The chain couples TRBV7-9 to TRBJ2-7; 11 positions match TRBD2. This CDR3 contains 16 residues. Trimming cost V 4 bases and J 6 bases; bases outside gene matches: 11. In germline, CDR1 is SEHNR, CDR2 FQNEAQ (reference sequence). As DNA, the CDR3 is TGTGCCAGCAGCTCAGATCGACTAGCGGGGACTAGCGAGCAGTACTTC. Protein: CASSSDRLAGTSEQYF.

V usage is TRBV6-5 and J usage is TRBJ1-5; D perhaps matches TRBD1 (6 bases). V lost 5 bases and J lost 7, with 15 bases in between. Per the germline V gene, CDR1 is MNHEY and CDR2 is SVGAGI. The length of the CDR3 is 14 residues. CDR3 nucleotides: TGTGCCAGCAGTCGCCACAGGGCTCTGCAGCCCCAGCATTTT. It codes for CASSRHRALQPQHF.

The V gene is TRBV4-3, the J gene TRBJ2-5, with 13 bases matching TRBD2. The length of the CDR3 is 15 residues. J lost 7 bases, V lost 1 base, and 3 bases had no gene match. Per germline, CDR1 LGHNA and CDR2 YSLEER. CDR3 sequence: CASSQGTSGGGTQYF. The CDR3 DNA sequence: TGCGCCAGCAGCCAAGGGACTAGCGGGGGAGGGACCCAGTACTTC.

The chain carries TRBV30 and TRBJ1-2; tentatively, D is TRBD1 (6 bases). Trimming removed 6 bases from V and 2 bases from J, with 13 bases in between. Looked up from germline, CDR1 is GTSNPN and CDR2 is SVGIG (reference sequence). The CDR3 runs 13 residues. This CDR3 is CACAGVGNYGYTF. CDR3 DNA sequence: TGTGCCTGTGCAGGGGTAGGAAACTATGGCTACACCTTC.

The chain couples TRBV9 to TRBJ1-1, with a tentative D call TRBD1 (5 bases). There are 13 residues in the CDR3. Germline CDR1 and CDR2: SGDLS and YYNGEE. Trimming shortened V by 4 bases and J by 7 bases, and 14 bases separated the two germline ends. The CDR3 DNA sequence: TGTGCCAGCAGCCCCCGGACCGGGGGTGAAGCTTTCTTT. Translating it yields CASSPRTGGEAFF.

V usage is TRBV29-1 and J usage is TRBJ2-2, with 10 positions matching TRBD1. CDR1 and CDR2 (germline): SQVTM, ANQGSEA. V trimming: 5 bases; J trimming: 4 bases; junction bases outside the gene matches: 4. The CDR3 extends over 14 amino acids. DNA for the CDR3: TGCAGCGTTCCGGGACAGGGGCGCACCGGGGAGCTGTTTTTT. Translation gives CSVPGQGRTGELFF.

This chain uses TRBV7-8 with TRBJ1-5; D is unclear. The germline gives CDR1 SGHVS, CDR2 FQNEAQ. This CDR3 has 15 amino acids. Trimming stripped 2 bases from V and 2 bases from J, with 10 bases between. DNA for the CDR3: TGTGCCAGCAGCTTAAAATCGACTGGCAATCAGCCCCAGCATTTT. Its translation: CASSLKSTGNQPQHF.

The rearrangement joins TRBV5-6 to TRBJ2-7; tentative D call: TRBD1 (6 bases). V was clipped by 4 bases and J by 1 base, with 12 bases between them. CDR1 is SGHDT, CDR2 YYEEEE, per germline. This CDR3 has 14 residues. For the CDR3, the DNA is TGTGCCAGCAGCCCCAGGGGCGGGTCCTACGAGCAGTACTTC. Translating it yields CASSPRGGSYEQYF. Full variable domain (rest looked up from reference TRBV5-6 and TRBJ2-7): DAGVTQSPTHLIKTRGQQVTLRCSPKSGHDTVSWYQQALGQGPQFIFQYYEEEERQRGNFPDRFSGHQFPNYSSELNVNALLLGDSALYLCASSPRGGSYEQYFGPGTRLTVT.

The gene calls are TRBV29-1 and TRBJ2-5; 9 bases map to TRBD2. Trimming took 2 bases from V and 1 from J; bases not matched to a gene: 11. CDR3 length: 17 amino acids. Germline-derived CDR1 and CDR2 are SQVTM and ANQGSEA. CDR3 in amino acids: CSVEKGLSGGTQETQYF. CDR3 in DNA: TGCAGCGTTGAAAAGGGACTTAGCGGGGGTACCCAAGAGACCCAGTACTTC.

The V call is TRBV29-1, the J call TRBJ2-3; D might be TRBD2 (5 bases). Between the trimmed V and J ends, which lost 5 bases and 5 bases, there was a span of 14 bases. The CDR3 covers 13 residues. Germline assignment: CDR1 SQVTM and CDR2 ANQGSEA. CDR3 nucleotides: TGCAGCGTTAAGGAGGTTCGGAGAGATACGCAGTATTTT. Protein sequence: CSVKEVRRDTQYF.

This clone was observed a handful of times. The chain couples TRBV5-4 to TRBJ1-2, with 7 bases matching TRBD1. There are 13 residues in the CDR3. Germline CDR1 SGHNT, CDR2 YYREEE (reference sequence). Trimming removed 0 bases from V and 7 bases from J; junction bases left unmatched: 3. CDR3 amino acids: CASSLVDRFGYTF. The CDR3 region has the DNA TGTGCCAGCAGCTTGGTGGACAGGTTTGGCTACACCTTC.